This entry concerns a single T cell receptor beta chain. The antigen this receptor binds is unknown. It has no much larger one-base neighbor in the sample; base qualities were not kept. At the junction V is shortened by 2 bases and J by 0 bases; bases outside the gene matches: 13. Its CDR3 holds 19 amino acids, cysteine through phenylalanine. The entry retains the CDR3 DNA only, 57 bases that are in frame from base 1. The immunoSEQ Assay, a bias-controlled multiplex PCR, was used to amplify TCRbeta CDR3 regions from genomic DNA. Processing in the source paper ran as follows. The number of nucleated cells in each sample was estimated by amplification of reference gene primers within the assay. To quantify the absolute abundance of each unique TCRbeta CDR3 rearrangement, sequence reads were collapsed and filtered. For each sample, productive Simpson clonality was calculated as the square root of Simpson's diversity index across productive rearrangements. Sourced from immuneACCESS, this table was stored by TCRdb with only in-frame sequences that have V and J called. A share of the clones is absent; for the studies checked, an unresolved V gene accounts for under half, and the remainder has no known explanation. V and J calls and clone size are copied from that table; D and trimming were computed from the DNA. Within this sample are approximately 360,000 clones, with approximately 90% of them counted one time only. The biggest ten clones account for over 0.9% of the sample.

Enrolling through a virtual design, the prospective study's participants ranged in age from roughly 18 to 100 years and lived across roughly 24 United States geographic areas. To assign participants to cohorts, the prospective study relied on clinical history that participants themselves reported in a screening survey and a study questionnaire. Each participant in the prospective study had whole blood, serum and a nasopharyngeal or oropharyngeal swab collected by mobile phlebotomists. Participants in the prospective study had the option to provide additional blood draws and questionnaires over an approximately 2-month period. Blood samples from the prospective study were shipped frozen or at room temperature prior to DNA extraction. This entry belongs to a study of blood T cell repertoires in COVID-19 (dated by TCRdb to the early 2020s). Broadly, across the study: Samples from collaborators originated in the United States, Italy and Spain and spanned both the acute and convalescent phases of COVID-19. HLA class I and class II types, where available, came from metadata supplied by the sample provider rather than from assay-based typing. The repertoires were made available in a free public database intended to serve as a resource for research on the immune response to SARS-CoV-2. The samples were drawn from two sources: the first 160 participants of the ongoing ImmuneRACE study, and 950 to 1,500 subjects contributed by 6 global collaborators. The material from the prospective study consisted of cDNA or gDNA derived from T cells, B-cell-depleted T cells, or PBMCs. Deeply sampled blood TCRbeta repertoires from subjects exposed to, actively infected with, or recovered from COVID-19 were included in the dataset. A de-identified subject ID, COVID-19 status, age in years and sex were almost always included in the sample metadata.

The paper's findings and limits, for the study overall: The amount of clinical and demographic metadata varied by source and participant and was provided uncurated.

The specimen sequenced was PBMCs or T cells enriched from blood (not recorded which). Recombination joined TRBV6-7 with TRBJ1-2; TRBD1 lines up with 9 middle nucleotides. TRBV6-7 is assigned to the ORF class and has an uncertain function. The TCR was taken from a woman in her 30s with acute COVID-19. The sequence in DNA is TGTGCCAGCAGTTACAAAGGTGTAACAGGGGGCATACCTAACTATGGCTACACCTTC. Its translation is CASSYKGVTGGIPNYGYTF.